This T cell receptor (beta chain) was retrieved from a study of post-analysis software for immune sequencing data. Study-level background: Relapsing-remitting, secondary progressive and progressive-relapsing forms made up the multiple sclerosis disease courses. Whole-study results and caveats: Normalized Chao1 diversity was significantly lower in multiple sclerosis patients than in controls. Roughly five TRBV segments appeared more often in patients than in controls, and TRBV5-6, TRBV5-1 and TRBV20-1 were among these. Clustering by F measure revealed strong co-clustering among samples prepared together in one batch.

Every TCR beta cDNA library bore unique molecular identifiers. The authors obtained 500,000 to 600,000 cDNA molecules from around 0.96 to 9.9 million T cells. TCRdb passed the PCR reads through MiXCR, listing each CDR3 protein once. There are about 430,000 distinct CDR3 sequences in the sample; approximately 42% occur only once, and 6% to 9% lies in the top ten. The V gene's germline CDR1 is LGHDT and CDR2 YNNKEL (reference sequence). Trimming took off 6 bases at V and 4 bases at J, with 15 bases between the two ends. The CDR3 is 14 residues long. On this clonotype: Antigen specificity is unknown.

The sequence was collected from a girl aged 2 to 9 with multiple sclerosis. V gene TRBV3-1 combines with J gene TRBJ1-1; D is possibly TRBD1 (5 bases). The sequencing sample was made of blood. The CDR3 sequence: CASSSGGKVTEAFF. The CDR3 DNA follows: TGTGCCAGCAGTTCGGGGGGGAAGGTCACTGAAGCTTTCTTT.